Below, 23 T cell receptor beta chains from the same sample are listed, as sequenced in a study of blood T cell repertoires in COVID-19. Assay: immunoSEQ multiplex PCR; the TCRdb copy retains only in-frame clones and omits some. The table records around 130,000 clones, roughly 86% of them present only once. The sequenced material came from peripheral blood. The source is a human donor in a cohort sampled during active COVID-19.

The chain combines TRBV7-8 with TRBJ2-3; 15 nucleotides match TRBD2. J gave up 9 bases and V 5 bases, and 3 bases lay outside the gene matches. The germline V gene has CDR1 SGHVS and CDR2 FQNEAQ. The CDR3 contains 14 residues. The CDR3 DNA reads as TGTGCCAGCAGCGAGGGACTAGCGGGGGGAACGCAGTATTTT. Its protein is CASSEGLAGGTQYF.

This CDR3 reads CASSFTSLDEQYF. CDR3 nucleotides: TGTGCCAGCAGCTTTACTTCACTCGACGAGCAGTACTTC. The chain has TRBV7-9 and TRBJ2-7, with no clear D. The CDR3 runs 13 residues. The ends were cut back, 3 bases at V and 5 bases at J, with 11 bases in the middle. The germline gives CDR1 SEHNR, CDR2 FQNEAQ (reference sequence).

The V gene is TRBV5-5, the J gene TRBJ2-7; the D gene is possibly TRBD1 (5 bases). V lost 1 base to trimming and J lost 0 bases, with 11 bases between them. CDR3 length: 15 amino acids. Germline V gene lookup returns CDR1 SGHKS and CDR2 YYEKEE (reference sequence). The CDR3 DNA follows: TGTGCCAGCAGCTTGCCAGGGCTCAGCTCCTACGAGCAGTACTTC. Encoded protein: CASSLPGLSSYEQYF.

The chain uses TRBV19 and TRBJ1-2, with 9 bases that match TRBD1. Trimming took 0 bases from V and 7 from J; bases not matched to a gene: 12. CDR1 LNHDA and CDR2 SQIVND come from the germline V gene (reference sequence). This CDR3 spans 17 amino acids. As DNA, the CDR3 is TGTGCCAGTAGTATAGATGTTGCCTGGGACAGGGTTTCTGGCTACACCTTC. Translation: CASSIDVAWDRVSGYTF.

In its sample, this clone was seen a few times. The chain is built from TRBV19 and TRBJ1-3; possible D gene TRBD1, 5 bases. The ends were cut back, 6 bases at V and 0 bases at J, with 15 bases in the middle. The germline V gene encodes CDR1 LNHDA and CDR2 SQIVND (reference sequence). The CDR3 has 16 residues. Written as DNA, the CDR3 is TGTGCCAGTAGAGTGACAGCCAAGATCTCTGGAAACACCATATATTTT. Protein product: CASRVTAKISGNTIYF.

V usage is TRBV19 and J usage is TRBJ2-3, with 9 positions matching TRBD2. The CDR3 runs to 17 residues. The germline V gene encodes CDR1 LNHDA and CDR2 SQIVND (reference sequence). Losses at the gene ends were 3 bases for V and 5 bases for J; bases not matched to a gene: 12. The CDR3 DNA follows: TGTGCCAGTAGTATTACGGCTAGCGGGGTAGTGGTAGATACGCAGTATTTT. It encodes CASSITASGVVVDTQYF.

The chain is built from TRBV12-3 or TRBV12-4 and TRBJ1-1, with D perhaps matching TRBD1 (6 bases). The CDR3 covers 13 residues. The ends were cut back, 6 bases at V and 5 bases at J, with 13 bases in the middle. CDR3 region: CASRLVQGTEAFF. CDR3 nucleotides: TGTGCCAGCAGACTCGTCCAGGGGACTGAAGCTTTCTTT.

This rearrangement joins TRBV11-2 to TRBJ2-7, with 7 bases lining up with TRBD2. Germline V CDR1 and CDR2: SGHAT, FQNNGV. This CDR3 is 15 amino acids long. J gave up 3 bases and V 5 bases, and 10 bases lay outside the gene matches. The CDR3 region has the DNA TGTGCCAGCAGCGCGGGAGCCGGCAGAAACTACGAGCAGTACTTC. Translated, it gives CASSAGAGRNYEQYF. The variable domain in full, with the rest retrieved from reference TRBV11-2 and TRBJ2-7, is EAGVAQSPRYKIIEKRQSVAFWCNPISGHATLYWYQQILGQGPKLLIQFQNNGVVDDSQLPKDRFSAERLKGVDSTLKIQPAKLEDSAVYLCASSAGAGRNYEQYFGPGTRLTVT.

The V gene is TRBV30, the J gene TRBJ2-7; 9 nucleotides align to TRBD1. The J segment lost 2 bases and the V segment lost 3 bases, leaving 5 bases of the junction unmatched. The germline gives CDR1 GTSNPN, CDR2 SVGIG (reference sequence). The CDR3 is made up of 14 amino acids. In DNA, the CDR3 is TGTGCCTGGAGGGGCGGACAGGGGACCTACGAGCAGTACTTC. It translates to CAWRGGQGTYEQYF.

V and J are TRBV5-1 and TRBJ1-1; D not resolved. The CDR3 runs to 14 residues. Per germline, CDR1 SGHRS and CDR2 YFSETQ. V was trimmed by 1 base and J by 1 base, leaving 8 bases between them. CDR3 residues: CASSLTSSNTEAFF. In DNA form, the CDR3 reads TGCGCCAGCAGCTTGACTTCCTCGAACACTGAAGCTTTCTTT.

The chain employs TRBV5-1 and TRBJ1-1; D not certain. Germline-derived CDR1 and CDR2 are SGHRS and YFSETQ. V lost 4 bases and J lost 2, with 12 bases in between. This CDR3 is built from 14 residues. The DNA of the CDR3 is TGCGCCAGCAGCCCTCTTAATTCCAACACTGAAGCTTTCTTT. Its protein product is CASSPLNSNTEAFF. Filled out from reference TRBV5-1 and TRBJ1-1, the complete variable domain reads KAGVTQTPRYLIKTRGQQVTLSCSPISGHRSVSWYQQTPGQGLQFLFEYFSETQRNKGNFPGRFSGRQFSNSRSEMNVSTLELGDSALYLCASSPLNSNTEAFFGQGTRLTVV.

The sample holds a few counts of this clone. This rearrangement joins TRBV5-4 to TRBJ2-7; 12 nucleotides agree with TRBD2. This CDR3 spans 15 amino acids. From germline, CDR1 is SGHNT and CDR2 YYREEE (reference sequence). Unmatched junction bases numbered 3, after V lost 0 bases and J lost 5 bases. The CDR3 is CASSLGLAGVNEQYF. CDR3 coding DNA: TGTGCCAGCAGCTTGGGACTAGCGGGGGTTAACGAGCAGTACTTC. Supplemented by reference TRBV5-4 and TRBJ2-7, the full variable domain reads ETGVTQSPTHLIKTRGQQVTLRCSSQSGHNTVSWYQQALGQGPQFIFQYYREEENGRGNFPPRFSGLQFPNYSSELNVNALELDDSALYLCASSLGLAGVNEQYFGPGTRLTVT.

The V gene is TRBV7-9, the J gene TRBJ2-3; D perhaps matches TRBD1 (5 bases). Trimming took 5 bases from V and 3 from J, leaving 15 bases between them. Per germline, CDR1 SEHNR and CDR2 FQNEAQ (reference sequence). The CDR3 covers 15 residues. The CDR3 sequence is CASSLSSRGTDTQYF. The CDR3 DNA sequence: TGTGCCAGCAGCCTCTCCTCTAGGGGTACAGATACGCAGTATTTT.

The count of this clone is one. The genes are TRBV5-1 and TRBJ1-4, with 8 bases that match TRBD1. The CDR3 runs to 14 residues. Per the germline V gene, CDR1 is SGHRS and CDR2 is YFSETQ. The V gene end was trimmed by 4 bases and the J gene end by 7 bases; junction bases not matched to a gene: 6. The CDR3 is CASSDGQGREKLFF. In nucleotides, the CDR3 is TGCGCCAGCAGCGACGGACAGGGTCGTGAAAAACTGTTTTTT.

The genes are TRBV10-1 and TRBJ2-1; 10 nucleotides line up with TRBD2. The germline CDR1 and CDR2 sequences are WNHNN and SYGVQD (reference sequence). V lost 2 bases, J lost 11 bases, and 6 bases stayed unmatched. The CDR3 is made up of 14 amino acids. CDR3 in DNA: TGCGCCAGCAGTGAGACTAGCGGGAACCATAAGCAGTTCTTC. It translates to CASSETSGNHKQFF.

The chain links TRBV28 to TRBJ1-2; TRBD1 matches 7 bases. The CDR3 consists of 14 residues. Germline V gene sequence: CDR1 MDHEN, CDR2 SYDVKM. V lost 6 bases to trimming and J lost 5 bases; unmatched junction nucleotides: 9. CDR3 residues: CASSYGQERYGYTF. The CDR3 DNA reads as TGTGCCAGCAGCTACGGACAGGAGCGTTATGGCTACACCTTC.

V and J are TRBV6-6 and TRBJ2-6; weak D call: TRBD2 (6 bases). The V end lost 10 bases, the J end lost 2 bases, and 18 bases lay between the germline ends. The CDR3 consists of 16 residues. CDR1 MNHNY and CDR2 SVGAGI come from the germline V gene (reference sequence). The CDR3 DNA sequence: TGTGCCACCACGAACACCGGGAGTGCTGGGGCCAACGTCCTGACTTTC. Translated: CATTNTGSAGANVLTF.

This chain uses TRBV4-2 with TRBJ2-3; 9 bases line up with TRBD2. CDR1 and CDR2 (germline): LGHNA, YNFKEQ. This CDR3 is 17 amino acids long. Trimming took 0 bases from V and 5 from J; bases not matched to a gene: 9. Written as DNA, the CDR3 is TGTGCCAGCAGCCAAGATGGGCCTAGCGGGGCGGTAGATACGCAGTATTTT. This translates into CASSQDGPSGAVDTQYF.

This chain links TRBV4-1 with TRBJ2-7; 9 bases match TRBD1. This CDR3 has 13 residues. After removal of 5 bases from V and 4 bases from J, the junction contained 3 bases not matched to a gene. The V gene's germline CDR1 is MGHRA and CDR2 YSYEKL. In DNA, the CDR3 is TGCGCCAGCAGCACTGACAGGGGGTACGAGCAGTACTTC. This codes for CASSTDRGYEQYF.

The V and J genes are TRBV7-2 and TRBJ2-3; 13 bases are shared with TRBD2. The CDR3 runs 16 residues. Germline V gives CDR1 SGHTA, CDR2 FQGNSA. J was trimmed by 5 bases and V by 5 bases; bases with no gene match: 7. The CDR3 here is CASSAGLAGERDTQYF. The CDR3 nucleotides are TGTGCCAGCAGCGCAGGACTAGCGGGGGAAAGAGATACGCAGTATTTT.

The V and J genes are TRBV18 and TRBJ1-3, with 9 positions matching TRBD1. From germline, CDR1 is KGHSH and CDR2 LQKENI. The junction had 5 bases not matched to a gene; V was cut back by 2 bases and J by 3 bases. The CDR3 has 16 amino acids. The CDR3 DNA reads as TGTGCCAGCTCACCAAGGACAGGGGCGAGTGGAAACACCATATATTTT. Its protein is CASSPRTGASGNTIYF.

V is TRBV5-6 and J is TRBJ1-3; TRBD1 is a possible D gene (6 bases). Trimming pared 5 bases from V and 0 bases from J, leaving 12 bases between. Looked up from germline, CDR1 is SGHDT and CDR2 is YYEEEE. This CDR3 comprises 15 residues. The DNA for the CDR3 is TGTGCCAGCAGGGGACACCGCACCTCTGGAAACACCATATATTTT. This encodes CASRGHRTSGNTIYF.

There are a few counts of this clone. The CDR3 protein is CASSQLSEGFNEQYF. CDR3 DNA: TGTGCCAGCAGCCAATTGTCGGAGGGGTTCAACGAGCAGTACTTC. The gene calls are TRBV16 and TRBJ2-7, with D possibly being TRBD2 (6 bases). From germline, CDR1 is KGHSY and CDR2 FQNENV. Trimming shortened V by 1 base and J by 5 bases, and 15 bases separated the two germline ends. This CDR3 comprises 15 residues.